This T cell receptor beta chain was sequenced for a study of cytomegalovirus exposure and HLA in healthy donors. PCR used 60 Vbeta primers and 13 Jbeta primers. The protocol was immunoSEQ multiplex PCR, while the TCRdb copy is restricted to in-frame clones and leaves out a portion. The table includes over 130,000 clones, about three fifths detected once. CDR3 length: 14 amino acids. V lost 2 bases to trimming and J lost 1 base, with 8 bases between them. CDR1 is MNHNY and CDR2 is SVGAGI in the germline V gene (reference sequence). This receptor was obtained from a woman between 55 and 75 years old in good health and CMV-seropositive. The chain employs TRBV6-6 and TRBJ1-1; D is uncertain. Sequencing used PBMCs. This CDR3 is CASSYDRGNTEAFF. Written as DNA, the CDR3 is TGTGCCAGCAGTTACGACCGGGGGAACACTGAAGCTTTCTTT.